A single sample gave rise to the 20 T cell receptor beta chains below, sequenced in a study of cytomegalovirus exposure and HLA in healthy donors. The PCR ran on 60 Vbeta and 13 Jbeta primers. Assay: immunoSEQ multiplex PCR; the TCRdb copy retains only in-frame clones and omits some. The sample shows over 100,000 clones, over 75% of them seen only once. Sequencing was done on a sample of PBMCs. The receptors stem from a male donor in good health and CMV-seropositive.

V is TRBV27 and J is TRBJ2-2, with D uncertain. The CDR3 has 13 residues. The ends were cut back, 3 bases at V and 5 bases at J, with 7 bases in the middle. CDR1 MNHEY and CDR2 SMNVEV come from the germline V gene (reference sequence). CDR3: CASSFPGTGELFF. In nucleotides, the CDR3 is TGTGCCAGCAGTTTCCCCGGGACCGGGGAGCTGTTTTTT.

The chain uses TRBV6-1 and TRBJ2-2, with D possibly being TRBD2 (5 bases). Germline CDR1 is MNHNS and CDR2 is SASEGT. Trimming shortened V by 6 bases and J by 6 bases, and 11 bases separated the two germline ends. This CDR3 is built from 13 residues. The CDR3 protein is CASSDGEPGELFF. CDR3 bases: TGTGCCAGCAGCGACGGGGAACCCGGGGAGCTGTTTTTT.

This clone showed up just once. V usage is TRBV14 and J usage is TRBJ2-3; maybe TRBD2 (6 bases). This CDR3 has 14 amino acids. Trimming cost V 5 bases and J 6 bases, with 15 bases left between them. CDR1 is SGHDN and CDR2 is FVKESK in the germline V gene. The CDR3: CASSRRLVPDTQYF. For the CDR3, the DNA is TGTGCCAGCAGCAGACGACTAGTTCCCGATACGCAGTATTTT.

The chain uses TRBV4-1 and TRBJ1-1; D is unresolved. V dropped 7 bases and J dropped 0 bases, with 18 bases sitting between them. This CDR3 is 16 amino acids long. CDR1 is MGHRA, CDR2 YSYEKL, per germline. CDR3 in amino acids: CASTRVARTMNTEAFF. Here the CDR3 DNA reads TGCGCCAGCACGAGGGTGGCCCGGACCATGAACACTGAAGCTTTCTTT.

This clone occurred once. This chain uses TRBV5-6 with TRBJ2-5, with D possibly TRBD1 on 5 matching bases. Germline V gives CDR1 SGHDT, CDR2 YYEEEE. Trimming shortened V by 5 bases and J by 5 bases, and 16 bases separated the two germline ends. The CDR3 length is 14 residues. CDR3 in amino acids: CASSPPDSLETQYF. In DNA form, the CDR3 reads TGTGCCAGCAGTCCACCCGACAGTCTGGAGACCCAGTACTTC.

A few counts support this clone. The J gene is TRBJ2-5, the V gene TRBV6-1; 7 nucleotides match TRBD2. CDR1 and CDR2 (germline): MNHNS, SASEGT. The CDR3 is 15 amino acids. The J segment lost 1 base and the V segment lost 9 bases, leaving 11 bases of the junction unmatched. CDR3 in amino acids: CASKRTAGIQETQYF. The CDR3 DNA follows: TGTGCCAGTAAAAGAACAGCGGGAATCCAAGAGACCCAGTACTTC.

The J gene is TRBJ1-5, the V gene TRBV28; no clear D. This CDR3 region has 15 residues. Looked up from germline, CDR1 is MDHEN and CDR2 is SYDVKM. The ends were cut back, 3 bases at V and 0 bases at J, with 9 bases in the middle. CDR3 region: CASSFSVNSNQPQHF. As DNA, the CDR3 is TGTGCCAGCAGTTTTTCGGTAAATAGCAATCAGCCCCAGCATTTT.

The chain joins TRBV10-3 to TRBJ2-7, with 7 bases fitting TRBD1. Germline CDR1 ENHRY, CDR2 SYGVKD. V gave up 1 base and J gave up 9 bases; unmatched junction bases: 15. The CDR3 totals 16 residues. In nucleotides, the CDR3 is TGTGCCATCAGTGAGTACAAGACAGGGTCCCTGACGGTGCAGTACTTC. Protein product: CAISEYKTGSLTVQYF.

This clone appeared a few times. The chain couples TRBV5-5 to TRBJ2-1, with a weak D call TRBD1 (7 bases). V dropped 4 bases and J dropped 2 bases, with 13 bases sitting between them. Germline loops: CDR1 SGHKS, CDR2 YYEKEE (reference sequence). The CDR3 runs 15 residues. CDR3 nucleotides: TGTGCCAGCAGCAATGTCAGGGGGGCCTACAATGAGCAGTTCTTC. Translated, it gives CASSNVRGAYNEQFF. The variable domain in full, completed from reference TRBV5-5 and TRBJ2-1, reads DAGVTQSPTHLIKTRGQQVTLRCSPISGHKSVSWYQQVLGQGPQFIFQYYEKEERGRGNFPDRFSARQFPNYSSELNVNALLLGDSALYLCASSNVRGAYNEQFFGPGTRLTVL.

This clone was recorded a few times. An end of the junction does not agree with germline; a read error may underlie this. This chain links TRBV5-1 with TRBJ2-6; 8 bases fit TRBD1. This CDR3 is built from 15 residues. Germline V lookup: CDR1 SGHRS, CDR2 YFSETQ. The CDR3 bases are TGCGCCAGCAGCTCAGGGGGCTCTGGGGCCAACGGCCTGACTTTC. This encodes CASSSGGSGANGLTF.

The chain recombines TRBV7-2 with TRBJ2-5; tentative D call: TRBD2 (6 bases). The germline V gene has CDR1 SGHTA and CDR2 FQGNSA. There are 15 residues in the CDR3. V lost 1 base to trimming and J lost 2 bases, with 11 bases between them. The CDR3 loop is CASSLVRGTQETQYF. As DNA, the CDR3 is TGTGCCAGCAGCTTAGTCCGGGGGACGCAAGAGACCCAGTACTTC.

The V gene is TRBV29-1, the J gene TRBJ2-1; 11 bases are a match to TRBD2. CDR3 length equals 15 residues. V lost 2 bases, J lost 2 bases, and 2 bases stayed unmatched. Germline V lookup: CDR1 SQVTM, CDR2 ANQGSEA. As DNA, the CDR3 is TGCAGCGTTGAACTAGCGGGAGGCACCTACAATGAGCAGTTCTTC. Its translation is CSVELAGGTYNEQFF.

The CDR3 DNA is TGTGCCAGCAGTGAACAGGGATTGGGTAATGAAAAACTGTTTTTT. Translated, it gives CASSEQGLGNEKLFF. V and J are TRBV6-1 and TRBJ1-4; tentative D call: TRBD1 (5 bases). There are 15 residues in the CDR3. V lost 2 bases, J lost 4 bases, and 11 bases lay in between. Per the germline V gene, CDR1 is MNHNS and CDR2 is SASEGT.

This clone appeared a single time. The DNA of the CDR3 is TGTGCCAGCAGTTTACAAAGGCTAGCGGGGGGCAATGAGCAGTTCTTC. It codes for CASSLQRLAGGNEQFF. The V call is TRBV27, the J call TRBJ2-1; 11 positions agree with TRBD2. V lost 2 bases to trimming and J lost 6 bases; unmatched junction nucleotides: 6. Germline V lookup: CDR1 MNHEY, CDR2 SMNVEV (reference sequence). The CDR3 is 16 residues long.

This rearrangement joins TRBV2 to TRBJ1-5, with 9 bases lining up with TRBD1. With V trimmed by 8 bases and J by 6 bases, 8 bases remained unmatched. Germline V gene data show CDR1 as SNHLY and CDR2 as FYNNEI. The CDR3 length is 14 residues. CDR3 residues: CASEDRGRVQPQHF. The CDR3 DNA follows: TGTGCCAGCGAGGACAGGGGTCGTGTTCAGCCCCAGCATTTT.

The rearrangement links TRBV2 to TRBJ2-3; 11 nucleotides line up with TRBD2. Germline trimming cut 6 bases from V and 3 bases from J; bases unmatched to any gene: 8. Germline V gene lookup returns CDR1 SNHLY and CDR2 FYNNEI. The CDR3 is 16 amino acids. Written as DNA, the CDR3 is TGTGCCAGCAGCCAGACTAGCGGGACCTATACAGATACGCAGTATTTT. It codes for CASSQTSGTYTDTQYF. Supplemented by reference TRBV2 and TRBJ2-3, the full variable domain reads EPEVTQTPSHQVTQMGQEVILRCVPISNHLYFYWYRQILGQKVEFLVSFYNNEISEKSEIFDDQFSVERPDGSNFTLKIRSTKLEDSAMYFCASSQTSGTYTDTQYFGPGTRLTVL.

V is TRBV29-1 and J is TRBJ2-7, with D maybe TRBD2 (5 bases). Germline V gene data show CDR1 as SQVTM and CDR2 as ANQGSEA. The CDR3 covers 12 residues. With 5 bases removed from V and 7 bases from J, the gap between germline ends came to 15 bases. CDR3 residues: CSVSIQTGEQYF. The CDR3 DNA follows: TGCAGCGTTAGTATCCAAACGGGGGAGCAGTACTTC.

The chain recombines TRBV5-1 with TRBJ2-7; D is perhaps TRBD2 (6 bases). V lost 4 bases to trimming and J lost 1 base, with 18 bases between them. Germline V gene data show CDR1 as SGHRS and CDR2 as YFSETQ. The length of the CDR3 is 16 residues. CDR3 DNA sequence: TGCGCCAGCAGCCCCGTGGCGGGGATCCCATCCTACGAGCAGTACTTC. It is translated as CASSPVAGIPSYEQYF.

Here the CDR3 reads CASRSAGPNTGELFF. The CDR3 bases are TGCGCCAGCAGGAGCGCGGGACCCAACACCGGGGAGCTGTTTTTT. This chain links TRBV5-1 with TRBJ2-2; D possibly corresponds to TRBD2 (6 bases). CDR3 length equals 15 residues. Trimming shortened V by 5 bases and J by 2 bases, and 13 bases separated the two germline ends. In germline, CDR1 is SGHRS, CDR2 YFSETQ.

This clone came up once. CDR3: CASSPGTGGYNEQFF. CDR3 nucleotide sequence: TGTGCCAGCAGCCCGGGGACAGGGGGCTACAATGAGCAGTTCTTC. V and J are TRBV11-2 and TRBJ2-1; 11 positions agree with TRBD1. V shed 5 bases and J 3 bases; nucleotides not matched to a gene: 3. Germline CDR1 and CDR2: SGHAT and FQNNGV. This CDR3 has 15 amino acids.